Shown below are 16 T cell receptor beta chains from a single sample sequenced in a study of blood T cells in healthy people across ages. It was with a sample-barcoded 5' primer and a J-beta primer mix that a second PCR of about 6 to 12 cycles was run. One entry per CDR3 protein results from TCRdb running MiXCR on the 5' RACE reads. Among about 800,000 distinct CDR3 sequences, about three fifths were seen once, and the ten largest hold 22%. Input material: blood. These receptor sequences come from a man aged 30-40 years in good health.

This clonotype appeared a few times. The chain couples TRBV27 to TRBJ2-4; possibly TRBD2 for D (6 bases). The DNA end is more similar to TRBJ2-7, so the J call may be wrong. Germline V gives CDR1 MNHEY, CDR2 SMNVEV (reference sequence). The CDR3 length is 13 residues. CDR3 sequence reads: CASSWRGRYEQYF. The CDR3 nucleotides are TGTGCCAGCAGTTGGAGGGGCCGATACGAGCAGTACTTC.

This clonotype was seen more than once but under ten times. The chain uses TRBV28 and TRBJ2-5; 11 nucleotides align to TRBD1. In germline, CDR1 is MDHEN, CDR2 SYDVKM. V lost 7 bases and J lost 11; bases outside the gene matches: 12. The CDR3 length is 14 residues. The CDR3 bases are TGTGCCAGCACCGGGGACAGGGGGTCGGCGGAGCAGTACTTC. As protein: CASTGDRGSAEQYF.

The chain links TRBV10-3 to TRBJ2-5; D is unresolved. The CDR3 length is 13 residues. Trimming took off 5 bases at V and 1 base at J, with 8 bases between the two ends. CDR1 and CDR2 from the germline V gene are ENHRY and SYGVKD. CDR3 loop: CAISRQVQETQYF. The DNA of the CDR3 is TGTGCCATCAGTAGACAAGTCCAAGAGACCCAGTACTTC.

The genes are TRBV13 and TRBJ2-1; D is tentatively TRBD1 or TRBD2 (5 bases each). Germline CDR1 reads PRHDT; CDR2 reads FYEKMQ (reference sequence). Trimming removed 7 bases at V and 13 bases at J, with 8 bases between. This CDR3 has 9 amino acids. The CDR3 DNA is TGTGCCAGCAAGGGACGCCAGTTCTTC. Translation: CASKGRQFF.

J is TRBJ2-3 and V is TRBV28; 9 bases match TRBD2. The CDR3 runs to 15 residues. Germline V gene sequence: CDR1 MDHEN, CDR2 SYDVKM. V lost 5 bases to trimming and J lost 4 bases; unmatched junction nucleotides: 7. CDR3 nucleotides: TGTGCCAGCAGTGGGGGAGCGGGAGGCTCAGATACGCAGTATTTT. Its translation is CASSGGAGGSDTQYF.

The rearrangement links TRBV9 to TRBJ2-5; the D call may be TRBD1 or TRBD2 (5 bases each). CDR3 length equals 13 residues. Germline V gene lookup returns CDR1 SGDLS and CDR2 YYNGEE. The V end lost 0 bases, the J end lost 11 bases, and 14 bases lay between the germline ends. As DNA, the CDR3 is TGTGCCAGCAGCGTAGGAAGTACCGAGGGGCAGTACTTC. Amino acids: CASSVGSTEGQYF.

This clonotype showed up just a few times. This chain's CDR3 is CASKGTRMNEQFF. In DNA, the CDR3 is TGTGCCAGCAAGGGGACTAGGATGAATGAGCAGTTCTTC. This chain connects TRBV7-8 to TRBJ2-1, with 8 bases fitting TRBD2. Germline-derived CDR1 and CDR2 are SGHVS and FQNEAQ. The CDR3 has 13 residues. V dropped 7 bases and J dropped 7; count of bases not matched to a gene: 6.

This clonotype appeared a few times. As DNA, the CDR3 is TGTGCCAGCAGCTTAGTAGGGCGAGCCACAGATACGCAGTATTTT. Its protein product is CASSLVGRATDTQYF. V and J are TRBV7-9 and TRBJ2-3; no clear D. Germline CDR1 is SEHNR and CDR2 is FQNEAQ (reference sequence). V was cut by 1 base and J by 2 bases, with 10 bases left in between. The CDR3 is 15 residues long. The full variable domain, rest sourced from reference TRBV7-9 and TRBJ2-3, is DTGVSQNPRHKITKRGQNVTFRCDPISEHNRLYWYRQTLGQGPEFLTYFQNEAQLEKSRLLSDRFSAERPKGSFSTLEIQRTEQGDSAMYLCASSLVGRATDTQYFGPGTRLTVL.

Details on this clonotype: An end of the junction differs from the germline gene, which may be a read error. This chain connects TRBV6-5 to TRBJ2-1, with 7 positions matching TRBD2. There are 18 residues in the CDR3. In germline, CDR1 is MNHEY, CDR2 SVGAGI. CDR3 coding DNA: TGTGCCAGCAGTTATTCCCGGGTATGGCTAGCGGAAAACAATGTGCAGTTCTTC. Its translation: CASSYSRVWLAENNVQFF.

The V gene is TRBV4-2, the J gene TRBJ2-5; TRBD2 agrees at 7 bases. Judging by the DNA end, TRBJ2-7 fits better; the J call may be wrong. The germline gives CDR1 LGHNA, CDR2 YNFKEQ. The CDR3 is made up of 14 amino acids. Here the CDR3 reads CASSQGLQFYEQYF. The CDR3 coding sequence is TGTGCCAGCAGCCAGGGACTACAGTTCTACGAGCAGTACTTC.

This clonotype was recorded a few times. J is TRBJ2-6 and V is TRBV20-1; D gene unclear. The CDR3 spans 14 residues. Germline V gene sequence: CDR1 DFQATT, CDR2 SNEGSKA (reference sequence). Trimming cost V 3 bases and J 4 bases, with 10 bases left between them. DNA of the CDR3: TGCAGTGCTAGGAGGACGGCAGGGGCCAACGTCCTGACTTTC. It codes for CSARRTAGANVLTF.

This sequence joins TRBV2 and TRBJ2-5; D not certain. Germline V gene sequence: CDR1 SNHLY, CDR2 FYNNEI. The CDR3 length is 15 residues. Trimming shortened V by 6 bases and J by 2 bases, and 16 bases separated the two germline ends. The CDR3 DNA sequence: TGTGCCAGCAGGCTCAGAAGGGCGGCGCAAGAGACCCAGTACTTC. Translated, it gives CASRLRRAAQETQYF.

This clonotype was recorded a few times. This chain connects TRBV10-3 to TRBJ2-1; 12 positions match TRBD2. Germline values: CDR1 ENHRY, CDR2 SYGVKD. The V and J ends lost 6 bases and 6 bases, in that order; junction bases with no gene match: 12. This CDR3 has 17 amino acids. CDR3 in DNA: TGTGCCATCAGCGCGGTAGGGCTAGCGGGAGGGAGCAATGAGCAGTTCTTC. The encoded protein is CAISAVGLAGGSNEQFF.

The J gene is TRBJ2-7, the V gene TRBV20-1; D gene ambiguous. Trimming pared 0 bases from V and 4 bases from J, leaving 10 bases between. The CDR3 length is 13 residues. Germline loops: CDR1 DFQATT, CDR2 SNEGSKA (reference sequence). Here the CDR3 DNA reads TGCAGTGCTAGAGATTTAAGCGAGTACGAGCAGTACTTC. It encodes CSARDLSEYEQYF.

V usage is TRBV7-6 and J usage is TRBJ2-6, with D unclear. The V and J ends lost 5 bases and 1 base respectively, with 12 bases between them. The germline gives CDR1 SGHVS, CDR2 FNYEAQ. CDR3 size: 16 residues. The CDR3 sequence: CASSLQARSGANVLTF. The CDR3 nucleotides read TGTGCCAGCAGCCTCCAGGCCAGGTCTGGGGCCAACGTCCTGACTTTC.

V and J are TRBV7-2 and TRBJ2-5; TRBD2 agrees at 11 bases. The J call may not be correct, given that the DNA end is closer to TRBJ2-7. Per the germline V gene, CDR1 is SGHTA and CDR2 is FQGNSA. The CDR3 extends over 14 amino acids. The DNA for the CDR3 is TGTGCCAGCATCCCGACTAGCGGGGCATACGAGCAGTACTTC. It is translated as CASIPTSGAYEQYF.